Described below is a single TCR beta chain sequence and its context. This clonotype occurred a few times. The antigen this receptor binds is unknown. The sample holds no much larger clone one base away, and base qualities are not on file. This specimen comes from a study of regulatory T cells in long-lasting Graves disease (dated by TCRdb to the early 2020s). As for the study more broadly: Persistent Graves' disease was defined as antithyroid drug treatment for over 5 years with persistently positive TSH receptor autoantibodies. This study used TCR sequencing and RNA sequencing of peripheral blood to compare persistent Graves' disease patients against newly diagnosed Graves' disease patients. The study took place in China and was registered as a clinical trial. TCR sequencing covered some 13 persistent and around 20 newly diagnosed Graves' disease patients, around 33 samples in total. Persistent Graves' disease patients in the clinical cohort had taken antithyroid drugs for 9.5 to 13 years on average.

Broad study findings and their caveats: Compared with newly diagnosed patients, patients with persistent Graves' disease had lower TCR Shannon entropy and fewer highly expanded clones, which suggests clonal expansion. Sequencing and analysis were limited to the TCR beta chain. Preferential use of TRBV28, TRBJ1-2 and TRBJ2-5 was observed in persistent disease, whereas TRBV20-1 and TRBJ2-1 were favored in newly diagnosed disease. The authors acknowledged the small sample size as a limitation that may reduce accuracy. More public clonotypes were shared among persistent patients (around 3,000) than among newly diagnosed patients (roughly 960). Because the primary lesion, thyroid tissue, could not be accessed, the study looked at peripheral blood alone.

The junction carries 20 bases between V and J, which are trimmed by 5 bases and 4 bases respectively. The CDR3 runs 16 residues from the cysteine to the phenylalanine. CDR3 DNA only is kept here, 48 bases in frame from base 1. The time point label of this sample denotes: persistent/refractory GD, antithyroid drugs over 5 years with positive TRAb. RNA was extracted from PBMCs in TRIzol for both TCR sequencing and RNA sequencing. Graves' disease was diagnosed according to American Thyroid Association guidelines. Patients for the study were recruited at an endocrinology department in Xi'an, China. Each patient gave around 9 milliliters of peripheral blood, collected in an EDTA anticoagulant tube. Ficoll Paque Plus density gradient separation was used to isolate PBMCs, and no further T cell sorting was performed. RNA quality was checked with an Agilent 2100 Bioanalyzer and agarose gel, and concentration with a NanoDrop 2000.

The library was generated by multiplex PCR. TCRdb names Illumina HiSeq 4000 as the instrument used. iRepertoire HTBI primers and Arm-PCR amplification of CDR3 regions were used to construct TCR beta libraries. Before sequencing, the PCR products underwent gel purification. The published analysis was carried out like this. Gene usage analysis of CDR3 amino acid clonotypes relied on the approximately 68 TRBV and 15 or so TRBJ segments identified across samples. COPE and FqMerger were used to merge the filtered high-quality paired reads into contigs. Contigs were aligned with BLAST to IMGT TRBV, TRBD and TRBJ reference genes, and CDR3 was defined per IMGT. Highly expanded clones were defined as clonotypes with a frequency above 0.1%. Shannon entropy was used to measure repertoire diversity, and the Gini coefficient was used to measure V-J evenness. Public clonotypes were defined as clonotypes shared by more than one individual. Using fastp at Q25 and MiXCR, TCRdb reprocessed the public reads and kept productive beta chains. Each record represents a unique CDR3 protein, reported with the most common genes and DNA among its rows. TCRdb's processing, not the study's, gives the V and J calls here. The sample data list a few hundred thousand distinct CDR3 sequences, and approximately 23% of these were observed just once. The ten largest clones take up around 12% of the sample.

The TCR was taken from a female donor with Graves disease. In this chain, TRBV12-3 or TRBV12-4 is recombined with TRBJ1-1; the D gene cannot be resolved reliably. This specimen consisted of peripheral blood mononuclear cells (PBMCs), obtained when the disease was refractory, from a patient treated with antithyroid drugs. The nucleotide sequence reads TGTGCCAGCAGTCCTCGATATATCGGGAGTGGCACTGAAGCTTTCTTT. The translation is CASSPRYIGSGTEAFF.